Presented here are 24 T cell receptor beta chains from one specimen sequenced in a study of T-cell reconstitution after alpha-beta-depleted transplantation in children. Preparation of the TCRbeta library involved a method that used unique molecular identifiers. TCRdb reprocessed the PCR reads via MiXCR and lists one record per CDR3 protein. Altogether around 400,000 distinct CDR3 sequences are present, under 13% being singletons, with the ten largest covering nearly 5.5%. This specimen was PBMCs from the stem cell graft donor, taken from the stem cell graft. Receptors were obtained from a human donor who donated a stem cell graft to a child with acute myeloid leukemia.

This clonotype was detected many times. The chain joins TRBV3-1 to TRBJ2-5; D perhaps matches TRBD2 (6 bases). Germline lookup yields CDR1 LGHDT and CDR2 YNNKEL (reference sequence). V lost 2 bases and J lost 4, with 14 bases in between. The CDR3 has 15 amino acids. CDR3 sequence: CASSQRGRPGETQYF. The CDR3 bases are TGTGCCAGCAGCCAACGTGGGAGGCCAGGAGAGACCCAGTACTTC.

The chain uses TRBV14 and TRBJ1-3; unclear D gene. V lost 3 bases to trimming and J lost 0 bases, with 9 bases between them. The CDR3 sequence is 15 residues long. CDR1 and CDR2 (germline): SGHDN, FVKESK. CDR3 amino acids: CASSHGISSGNTIYF. CDR3 coding DNA: TGTGCCAGCAGCCACGGGATTTCCTCTGGAAACACCATATATTTT.

This clonotype has just a few counts. This chain joins TRBV11-2 and TRBJ2-1, with TRBD1 matching 8 bases. This CDR3 contains 15 residues. Trimming removed 4 bases from V and 3 bases from J; junction bases left unmatched: 5. Germline V gene lookup returns CDR1 SGHAT and CDR2 FQNNGV. The CDR3, as DNA: TGTGCCAGCAGCTACCCGGGACAGGTCTACAATGAGCAGTTCTTC. It is translated as CASSYPGQVYNEQFF. Based on the CDR3 plus reference TRBV11-2 and TRBJ2-1, the full variable domain is EAGVAQSPRYKIIEKRQSVAFWCNPISGHATLYWYQQILGQGPKLLIQFQNNGVVDDSQLPKDRFSAERLKGVDSTLKIQPAKLEDSAVYLCASSYPGQVYNEQFFGPGTRLTVL.

This clonotype was counted between two and nine times. V is TRBV4-1 and J is TRBJ2-1; D not resolved. The V and J ends lost 4 bases and 9 bases respectively, with 10 bases between them. CDR1 is MGHRA, CDR2 YSYEKL, per germline. This CDR3 region has 12 residues. The CDR3 spells CASSLPVAEQFF. The CDR3 coding sequence is TGCGCCAGCAGCCTCCCGGTAGCTGAGCAGTTCTTC.

This clonotype was counted ten times or more. V is TRBV9 and J is TRBJ2-1; 8 bases match TRBD1. This CDR3 region has 15 residues. Trimming cost V 3 bases and J 3 bases; bases outside gene matches: 5. CDR1 is SGDLS and CDR2 is YYNGEE in the germline V gene. As DNA, the CDR3 is TGTGCCAGCAGCGCCACCGGGACAGGCTACAATGAGCAGTTCTTC. Translation gives CASSATGTGYNEQFF.

This clonotype has just a few counts. CDR3 DNA: TGTGCCAGCAGCCCGCTCAGGGGCGGGAGGAATGAGCAGTTCTTC. Translated: CASSPLRGGRNEQFF. The V and J genes are TRBV5-4 and TRBJ2-1; the match to TRBD2 covers 8 bases. With V trimmed by 4 bases and J by 7 bases, 10 bases remained unmatched. This CDR3 comprises 15 residues. Germline V gives CDR1 SGHNT, CDR2 YYREEE (reference sequence).

This chain uses TRBV7-9 with TRBJ1-3; D unresolved. V was pared by 4 bases and J by 4 bases, with 11 bases between. Germline-derived CDR1 and CDR2 are SEHNR and FQNEAQ (reference sequence). The CDR3 extends over 14 amino acids. The CDR3 bases are TGTGCCAGCAGCTCACCAAGTTGGGGAAACACCATATATTTT. This codes for CASSSPSWGNTIYF.

The V and J genes are TRBV6-2 or TRBV6-3 and TRBJ2-5; tentatively, D is TRBD1 (5 bases). V dropped 4 bases and J dropped 2 bases, with 11 bases sitting between them. CDR1 is MNHEY, CDR2 SVGEGT, per germline. The CDR3 extends over 14 amino acids. Here the CDR3 DNA reads TGTGCCAGCAGTTCGTGGACATCTCAAGAGACCCAGTACTTC. Translation: CASSSWTSQETQYF.

A few counts support this clonotype. The chain has TRBV18 and TRBJ1-1; 8 bases fit TRBD1. From germline, CDR1 is KGHSH and CDR2 LQKENI. Trimming cost V 0 bases and J 2 bases; bases outside gene matches: 11. CDR3 length: 18 residues. In DNA, the CDR3 is TGTGCCAGCTCACCACCTATAAACAGGGGGTTGTTTAACACTGAAGCTTTCTTT. This gives the protein CASSPPINRGLFNTEAFF.

This clonotype was detected a few times. The V call is TRBV6-1, the J call TRBJ1-6; D may be TRBD1 (5 bases). CDR3 length: 14 residues. Germline V gene data show CDR1 as MNHNS and CDR2 as SASEGT. V lost 7 bases to trimming and J lost 5 bases, with 12 bases between them. Written as DNA, the CDR3 is TGTGCCAGCACAGCAGGGCAGCATAATTCACCCCTCCACTTT. This encodes CASTAGQHNSPLHF.

This clonotype was seen more than once but under ten times. This chain links TRBV20-1 with TRBJ2-2, with D unclear. The CDR3 length is 14 residues. Trimming cost V 4 bases and J 1 base, with 10 bases left between them. Germline V gene sequence: CDR1 DFQATT, CDR2 SNEGSKA (reference sequence). The CDR3 nucleotides read TGCAGTGCTAAGGCCGGCCTGAACACCGGGGAGCTGTTTTTT. It specifies CSAKAGLNTGELFF.

Many counts were recorded for this clonotype. The chain has TRBV5-1 and TRBJ2-1; D is uncertain. V was pared by 4 bases and J by 8 bases, with 10 bases between. In germline, CDR1 is SGHRS, CDR2 YFSETQ. This CDR3 contains 12 residues. CDR3 coding DNA: TGCGCCAGCAGCCCCAACATCGATGAGCAGTTCTTC. It codes for CASSPNIDEQFF.

In this sample, this clonotype turned up a few times. V gene TRBV4-1 combines with J gene TRBJ2-5; D gene uncertain. Germline CDR1 and CDR2: MGHRA and YSYEKL. Between the trimmed V and J ends, which lost 0 bases and 10 bases, there was a span of 15 bases. This CDR3 spans 14 amino acids. The CDR3 bases are TGCGCCAGCAGCCAAGAAGACTCCCTGTCAGTCCAGTACTTC. This codes for CASSQEDSLSVQYF.

This chain connects TRBV11-1 to TRBJ2-7; D remains ambiguous. Trimming stripped 0 bases from V and 0 bases from J, with 21 bases between. Germline CDR1 and CDR2: SGHAT and FQDESV (reference sequence). The CDR3 covers 19 residues. As DNA, the CDR3 is TGTGCCAGCAGCTTAGCTTCCCCCCTTAAAGGTCCCTTCTCCTACGAGCAGTACGTC. It specifies CASSLASPLKGPFSYEQYV.

This clonotype was counted a few times. The chain recombines TRBV20-1 with TRBJ2-7; 7 bases map to TRBD2. Germline trimming cut 5 bases from V and 2 bases from J; bases unmatched to any gene: 9. This CDR3 contains 14 residues. Germline values: CDR1 DFQATT, CDR2 SNEGSKA (reference sequence). This chain's CDR3 is CSARVSGNPYEQYF. The CDR3 bases are TGCAGTGCTCGGGTCAGCGGGAATCCCTACGAGCAGTACTTC.

This clonotype was counted a few times. The chain is built from TRBV20-1 and TRBJ1-2, with unresolved D. Trimming pared 6 bases from V and 8 bases from J, leaving 13 bases between. Per the germline V gene, CDR1 is DFQATT and CDR2 is SNEGSKA (reference sequence). CDR3 size: 11 residues. The CDR3 sequence is CSAKVSYGYTF. Written as DNA, the CDR3 is TGCAGTGCCAAGGTCAGTTACGGCTACACCTTC.

This clonotype was detected a few times. The chain employs TRBV20-1 and TRBJ1-1, with D uncertain. V lost 6 bases and J lost 0, with 20 bases in between. The CDR3 loop spans 16 amino acids. Germline V gene data show CDR1 as DFQATT and CDR2 as SNEGSKA (reference sequence). The CDR3 nucleotides are TGCAGTGCCCCCAAGCGTGGGCAGGAGATGAACACTGAAGCTTTCTTT. This translates into CSAPKRGQEMNTEAFF.

This clonotype was observed a few times. This sequence joins TRBV2 and TRBJ1-5; 12 nucleotides align to TRBD1. V lost 2 bases and J lost 7; bases outside the gene matches: 12. The germline V gene encodes CDR1 SNHLY and CDR2 FYNNEI. There are 18 residues in the CDR3. The CDR3 protein is CASSELGGQGANGQPQHF. The CDR3 DNA reads TGTGCCAGCAGTGAACTGGGGGGACAGGGGGCGAATGGGCAGCCCCAGCATTTT. The variable domain in full, with the rest retrieved from reference TRBV2 and TRBJ1-5, is EPEVTQTPSHQVTQMGQEVILRCVPISNHLYFYWYRQILGQKVEFLVSFYNNEISEKSEIFDDQFSVERPDGSNFTLKIRSTKLEDSAMYFCASSELGGQGANGQPQHFGDGTRLSIL.

The chain uses TRBV20-1 and TRBJ1-1; the D is unclear. The CDR3 is made up of 15 amino acids. Germline loops: CDR1 DFQATT, CDR2 SNEGSKA (reference sequence). The V gene lost 3 bases and the J gene lost 9 bases, with 23 bases spanning the gap. The DNA of the CDR3 is TGCAGTGCTAGGGATTCAGGCGGCCCGGATACCAAAGCTTTCTTT. Translation gives CSARDSGGPDTKAFF.

This clonotype was detected ten times or more. In DNA form, the CDR3 reads TGTGCCAGCAGCGGACAGGGAAATAATTCACCCCTCCACTTT. Translating gives CASSGQGNNSPLHF. The rearrangement uses TRBV9 and TRBJ1-6, with TRBD1 identical over 7 bases. The CDR3 has 14 residues. J lost 5 bases, V lost 3 bases, and 2 bases had no gene match. Germline CDR1 reads SGDLS; CDR2 reads YYNGEE.

The chain is built from TRBV27 and TRBJ1-2; 7 bases match TRBD1. J was trimmed by 3 bases and V by 1 base; bases with no gene match: 17. The germline V gene encodes CDR1 MNHEY and CDR2 SMNVEV (reference sequence). The CDR3 contains 19 residues. CDR3 sequence reads: CASSLLDGIISGGYYGYTF. The CDR3 nucleotides read TGTGCCAGCAGTTTATTGGACGGGATAATTTCAGGGGGGTACTATGGCTACACCTTC.

This clonotype was observed a handful of times. The CDR3 is CASSQDRENTDTQYF. The DNA of the CDR3 is TGCGCCAGCAGCCAAGACAGAGAGAACACAGATACGCAGTATTTT. The rearrangement uses TRBV4-3 and TRBJ2-3; D gene uncertain. V was cut by 0 bases and J by 2 bases, with 9 bases left in between. In germline, CDR1 is LGHNA, CDR2 YSLEER. The CDR3 is 15 amino acids.

This rearrangement joins TRBV10-1 to TRBJ2-4; TRBD1 matches at 7 bases. The CDR3 extends over 14 amino acids. V shed 8 bases, J shed 0 bases, and the junction held 4 bases outside the gene matches. CDR1 WNHNN and CDR2 SYGVQD come from the germline V gene (reference sequence). CDR3 protein: CASGTALAKNIQYF. CDR3 in DNA: TGCGCCAGCGGGACAGCGTTAGCCAAAAACATTCAGTACTTC.

This clonotype was counted a few times. The chain links TRBV6-1 to TRBJ1-3, with 7 positions matching TRBD1. J was trimmed by 0 bases and V by 6 bases; bases with no gene match: 2. Per germline, CDR1 MNHNS and CDR2 SASEGT. The CDR3 covers 14 residues. The CDR3 bases are TGTGCCAGCAGGCGGGACAGCTCTGGAAACACCATATATTTT. Its protein product is CASRRDSSGNTIYF.